The clone carrying this T cell receptor beta chain was counted between two and nine times. The repertoire was sequenced with immunoSEQ multiplex PCR; TCRdb's copy has only in-frame clones and lacks some. The sample has approximately 170,000 clones; approximately 85% are singletons. The sample originates from a study of blood T cell repertoires in COVID-19. V shed 6 bases and J 2 bases; nucleotides not matched to a gene: 9. The CDR3 is 15 amino acids. Germline CDR1 reads MGHRA; CDR2 reads YSYEKL. This receptor was taken from a man of 80 years or more with COVID-19, enrolled during active disease. V usage is TRBV4-1 and J usage is TRBJ2-7; 8 bases are shared with TRBD1. Specimen: peripheral blood. This CDR3 reads CASRESRGPTYEQYF. CDR3 DNA sequence: TGCGCCAGCAGGGAGTCCAGGGGGCCTACCTACGAGCAGTACTTC.